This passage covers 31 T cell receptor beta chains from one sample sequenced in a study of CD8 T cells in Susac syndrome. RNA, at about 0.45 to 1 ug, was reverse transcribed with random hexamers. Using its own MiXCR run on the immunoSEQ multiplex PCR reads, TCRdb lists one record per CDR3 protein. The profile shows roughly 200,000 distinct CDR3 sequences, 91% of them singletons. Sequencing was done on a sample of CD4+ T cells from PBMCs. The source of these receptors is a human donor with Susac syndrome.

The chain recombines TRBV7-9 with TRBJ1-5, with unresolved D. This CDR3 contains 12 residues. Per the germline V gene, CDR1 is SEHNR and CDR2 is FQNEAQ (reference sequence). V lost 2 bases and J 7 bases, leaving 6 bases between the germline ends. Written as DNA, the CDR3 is TGTGCCAGCAGCTTAAATGACCAGCCCCAGCATTTT. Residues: CASSLNDQPQHF.

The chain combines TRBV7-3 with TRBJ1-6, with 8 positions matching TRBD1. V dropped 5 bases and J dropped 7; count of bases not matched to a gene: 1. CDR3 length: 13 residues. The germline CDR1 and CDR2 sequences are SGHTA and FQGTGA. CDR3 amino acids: CASSRDRNSPLHF. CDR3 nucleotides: TGTGCCAGCAGCAGGGACAGGAATTCACCCCTCCACTTT.

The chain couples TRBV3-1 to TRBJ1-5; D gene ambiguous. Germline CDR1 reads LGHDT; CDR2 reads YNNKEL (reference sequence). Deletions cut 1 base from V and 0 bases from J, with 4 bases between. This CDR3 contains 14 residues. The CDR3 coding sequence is TGTGCCAGCAGCCAAGCATATAGCAATCAGCCCCAGCATTTT. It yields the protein CASSQAYSNQPQHF. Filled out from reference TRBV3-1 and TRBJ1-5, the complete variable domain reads DTAVSQTPKYLVTQMGNDKSIKCEQNLGHDTMYWYKQDSKKFLKIMFSYNNKELIINETVPNRFSPKSPDKAHLNLHINSLELGDSAVYFCASSQAYSNQPQHFGDGTRLSIL.

As DNA, the CDR3 is TGTGCCAGCAGTTTGGGGGGATACCGGAAGCAGTTCTTC. Amino acid sequence: CASSLGGYRKQFF. V is TRBV27 and J is TRBJ2-1; possible D gene TRBD2, 6 bases. Germline-derived CDR1 and CDR2 are MNHEY and SMNVEV (reference sequence). Trimming took off 3 bases at V and 11 bases at J, with 14 bases between the two ends. The CDR3 contains 13 residues.

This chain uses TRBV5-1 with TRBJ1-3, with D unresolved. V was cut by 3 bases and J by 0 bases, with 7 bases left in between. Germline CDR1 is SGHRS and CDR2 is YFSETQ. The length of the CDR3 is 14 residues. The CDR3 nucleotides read TGCGCCAGCAGCTCAACACACTCTGGAAACACCATATATTTT. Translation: CASSSTHSGNTIYF. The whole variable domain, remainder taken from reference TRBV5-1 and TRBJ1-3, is KAGVTQTPRYLIKTRGQQVTLSCSPISGHRSVSWYQQTPGQGLQFLFEYFSETQRNKGNFPGRFSGRQFSNSRSEMNVSTLELGDSALYLCASSSTHSGNTIYFGEGSWLTVV.

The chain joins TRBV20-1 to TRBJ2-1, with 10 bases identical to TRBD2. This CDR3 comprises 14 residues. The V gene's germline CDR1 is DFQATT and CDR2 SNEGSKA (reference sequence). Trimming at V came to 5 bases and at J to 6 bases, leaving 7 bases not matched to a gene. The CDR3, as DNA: TGCAGTGCTTTCGGGACTAGCGTCTCCAATGAGCAGTTCTTC. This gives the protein CSAFGTSVSNEQFF.

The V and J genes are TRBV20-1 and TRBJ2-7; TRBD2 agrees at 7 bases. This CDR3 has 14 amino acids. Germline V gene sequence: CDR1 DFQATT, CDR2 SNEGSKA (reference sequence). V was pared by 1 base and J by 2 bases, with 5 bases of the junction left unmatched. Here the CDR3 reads CSARVSGLAYEQYF. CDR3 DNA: TGCAGTGCTAGAGTTAGCGGGTTAGCCTACGAGCAGTACTTC.

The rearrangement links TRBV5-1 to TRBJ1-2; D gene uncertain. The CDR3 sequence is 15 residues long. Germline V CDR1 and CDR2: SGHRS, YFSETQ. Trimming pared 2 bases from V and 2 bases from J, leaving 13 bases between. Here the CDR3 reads CASSFGRDRNYGYTF. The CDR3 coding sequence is TGCGCCAGCAGCTTCGGTAGGGATCGGAACTATGGCTACACCTTC. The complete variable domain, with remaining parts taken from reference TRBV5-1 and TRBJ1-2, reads KAGVTQTPRYLIKTRGQQVTLSCSPISGHRSVSWYQQTPGQGLQFLFEYFSETQRNKGNFPGRFSGRQFSNSRSEMNVSTLELGDSALYLCASSFGRDRNYGYTFGSGTRLTVV.

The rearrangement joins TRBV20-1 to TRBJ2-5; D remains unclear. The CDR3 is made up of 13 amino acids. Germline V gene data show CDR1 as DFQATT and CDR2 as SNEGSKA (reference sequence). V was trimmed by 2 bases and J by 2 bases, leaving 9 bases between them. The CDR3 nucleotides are TGCAGTGCTAGAATTCCCCTGCAAGAGACCCAGTACTTC. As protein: CSARIPLQETQYF.

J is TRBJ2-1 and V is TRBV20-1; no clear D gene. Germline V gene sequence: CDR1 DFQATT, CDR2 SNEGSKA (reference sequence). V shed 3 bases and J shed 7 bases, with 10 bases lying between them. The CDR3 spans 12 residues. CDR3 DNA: TGCAGTGCTAGTAGAACTGGGAATGAGCAGTTCTTC. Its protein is CSASRTGNEQFF.

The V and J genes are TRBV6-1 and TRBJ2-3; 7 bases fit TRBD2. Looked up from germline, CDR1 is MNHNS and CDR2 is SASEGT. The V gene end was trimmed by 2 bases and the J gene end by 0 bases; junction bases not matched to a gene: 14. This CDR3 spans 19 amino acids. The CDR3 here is CASSESNRGTGGSTDTQYF. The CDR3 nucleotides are TGTGCCAGCAGTGAATCGAACCGCGGGACGGGGGGAAGCACAGATACGCAGTATTTT.

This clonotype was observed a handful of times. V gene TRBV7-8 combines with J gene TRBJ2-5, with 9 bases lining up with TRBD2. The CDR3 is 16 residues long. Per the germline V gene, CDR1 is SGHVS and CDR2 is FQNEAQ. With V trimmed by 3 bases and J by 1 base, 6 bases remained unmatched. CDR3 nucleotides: TGTGCCAGCAGCTTTCGGCTAGCGGGGTCCCAAGAGACCCAGTACTTC. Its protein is CASSFRLAGSQETQYF.

The CDR3 bases are TGTGCCAGCAGTCTCACAGCGGGAGGGCCGGGAGAGCAGTACTTC. Translation: CASSLTAGGPGEQYF. The gene calls are TRBV27 and TRBJ2-7; TRBD2 matches at 10 bases. Germline CDR1 reads MNHEY; CDR2 reads SMNVEV (reference sequence). The J segment lost 7 bases and the V segment lost 5 bases, leaving 11 bases of the junction unmatched. CDR3 length equals 15 residues.

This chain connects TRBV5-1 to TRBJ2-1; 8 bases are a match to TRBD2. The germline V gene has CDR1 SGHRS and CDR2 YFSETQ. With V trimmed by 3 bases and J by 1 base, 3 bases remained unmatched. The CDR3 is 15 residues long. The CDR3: CASSWRGESYNEQFF. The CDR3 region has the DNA TGCGCCAGCAGCTGGCGGGGGGAGTCCTACAATGAGCAGTTCTTC.

CDR3 loop: CASSEGPISGANVLTF. The CDR3 bases are TGTGCCAGCAGTGAGGGTCCCATATCTGGGGCCAACGTCCTGACTTTC. J is TRBJ2-6 and V is TRBV2; D gene uncertain. The CDR3 length is 16 residues. Germline V gene lookup returns CDR1 SNHLY and CDR2 FYNNEI. Trimming pared 3 bases from V and 1 base from J, leaving 10 bases between.

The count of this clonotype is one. The DNA for the CDR3 is TGCAGCGTTGTGAGGGGGGGGAGAGAGACCCAGTACTTC. It translates to CSVVRGGRETQYF. V usage is TRBV29-1 and J usage is TRBJ2-5, with D possibly matching TRBD2 (7 bases). Germline V CDR1 and CDR2: SQVTM, ANQGSEA. V gave up 4 bases and J gave up 4 bases, with 13 bases separating them. The CDR3 is 13 amino acids.

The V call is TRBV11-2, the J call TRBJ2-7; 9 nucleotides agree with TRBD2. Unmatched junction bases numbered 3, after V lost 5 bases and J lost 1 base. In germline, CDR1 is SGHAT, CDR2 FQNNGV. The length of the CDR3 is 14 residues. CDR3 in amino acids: CASSATSGSYEQYF. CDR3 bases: TGTGCCAGCAGCGCGACTAGCGGATCCTACGAGCAGTACTTC. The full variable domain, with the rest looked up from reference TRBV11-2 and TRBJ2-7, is EAGVAQSPRYKIIEKRQSVAFWCNPISGHATLYWYQQILGQGPKLLIQFQNNGVVDDSQLPKDRFSAERLKGVDSTLKIQPAKLEDSAVYLCASSATSGSYEQYFGPGTRLTVT.

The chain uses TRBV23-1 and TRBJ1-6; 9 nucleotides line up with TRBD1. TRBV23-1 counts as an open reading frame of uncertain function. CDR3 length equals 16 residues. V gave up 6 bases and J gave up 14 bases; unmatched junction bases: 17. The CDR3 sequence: CASSSRTGAVGGALHF. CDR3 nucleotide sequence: TGCGCCAGCAGCTCCCGGACAGGGGCCGTCGGTGGGGCCCTCCACTTT.

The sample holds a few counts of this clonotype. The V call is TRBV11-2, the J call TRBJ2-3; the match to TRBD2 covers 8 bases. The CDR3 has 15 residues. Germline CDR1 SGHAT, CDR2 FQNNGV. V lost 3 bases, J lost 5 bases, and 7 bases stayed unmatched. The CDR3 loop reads CASSFNGGAGDTQYF. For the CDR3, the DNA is TGTGCCAGCAGCTTTAACGGGGGGGCCGGAGATACGCAGTATTTT.

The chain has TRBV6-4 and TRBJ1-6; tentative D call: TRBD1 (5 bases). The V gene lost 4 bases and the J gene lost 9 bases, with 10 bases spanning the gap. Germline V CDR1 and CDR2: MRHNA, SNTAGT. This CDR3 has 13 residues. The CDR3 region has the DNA TGTGCCAGCAGTGTGGGGGAAGGTTCACCCCTCCACTTT. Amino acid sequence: CASSVGEGSPLHF.

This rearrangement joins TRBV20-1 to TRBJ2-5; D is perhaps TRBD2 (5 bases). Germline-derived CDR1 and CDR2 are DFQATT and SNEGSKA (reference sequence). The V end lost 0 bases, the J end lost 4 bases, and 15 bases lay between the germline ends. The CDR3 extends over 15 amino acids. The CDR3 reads CSARDLKREIETQYF. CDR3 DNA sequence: TGCAGTGCTAGAGATCTTAAGAGGGAAATAGAGACCCAGTACTTC.

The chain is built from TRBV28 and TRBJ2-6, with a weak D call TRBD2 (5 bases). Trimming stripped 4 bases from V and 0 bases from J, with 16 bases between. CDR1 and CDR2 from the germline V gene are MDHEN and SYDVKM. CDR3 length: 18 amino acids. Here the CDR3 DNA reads TGTGCCAGCAGTTCGAGGACTGGAACCTTCTCTGGGGCCAACGTCCTGACTTTC. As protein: CASSSRTGTFSGANVLTF.

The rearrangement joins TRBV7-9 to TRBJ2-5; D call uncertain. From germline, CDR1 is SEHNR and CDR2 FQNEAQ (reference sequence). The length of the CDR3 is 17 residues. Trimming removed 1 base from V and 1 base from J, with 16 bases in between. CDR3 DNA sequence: TGTGCCAGCAGCTTAGGTGTGGGCCGCTGGACCCAAGAGACCCAGTACTTC. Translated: CASSLGVGRWTQETQYF.

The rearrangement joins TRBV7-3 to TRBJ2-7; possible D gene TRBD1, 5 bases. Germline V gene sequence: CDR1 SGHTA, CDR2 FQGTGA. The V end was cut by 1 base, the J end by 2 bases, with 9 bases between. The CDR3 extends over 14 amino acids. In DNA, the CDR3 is TGTGCCAGCAGCTTAAATACAGGCCCCTACGAGCAGTACTTC. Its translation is CASSLNTGPYEQYF.

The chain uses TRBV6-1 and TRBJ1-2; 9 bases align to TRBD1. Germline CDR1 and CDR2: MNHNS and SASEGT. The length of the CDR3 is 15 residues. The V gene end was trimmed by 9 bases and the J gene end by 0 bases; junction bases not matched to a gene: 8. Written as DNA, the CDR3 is TGTGCCAGTGAAAGGGACAGGGTCCCTAACTATGGCTACACCTTC. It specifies CASERDRVPNYGYTF.

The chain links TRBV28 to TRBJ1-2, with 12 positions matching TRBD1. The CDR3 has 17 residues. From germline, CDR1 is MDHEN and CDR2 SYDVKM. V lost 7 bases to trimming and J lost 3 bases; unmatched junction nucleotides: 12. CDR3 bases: TGTGCCAGCACCACAACCGCGGGGACAGGGGGCTACTATGGCTACACCTTC. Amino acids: CASTTTAGTGGYYGYTF.

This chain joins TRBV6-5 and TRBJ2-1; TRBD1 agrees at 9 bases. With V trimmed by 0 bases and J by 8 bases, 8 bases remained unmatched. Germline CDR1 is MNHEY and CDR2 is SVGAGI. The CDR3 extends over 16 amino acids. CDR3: CASSYSGTGSYHEQFF. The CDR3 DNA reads TGTGCCAGCAGTTACTCGGGGACAGGGAGTTATCATGAGCAGTTCTTC.

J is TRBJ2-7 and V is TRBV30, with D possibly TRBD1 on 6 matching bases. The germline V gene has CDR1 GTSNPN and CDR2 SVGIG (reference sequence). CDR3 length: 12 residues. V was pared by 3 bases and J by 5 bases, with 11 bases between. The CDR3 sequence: CAWSGAGDEQYF. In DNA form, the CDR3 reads TGTGCCTGGAGCGGGGCAGGGGACGAGCAGTACTTC.

The CDR3 sequence: CASSVVYDTGELFF. The CDR3 DNA reads TGTGCCAGCAGCGTAGTCTATGACACCGGGGAGCTGTTTTTT. This chain uses TRBV9 with TRBJ2-2; D gene ambiguous. Trimming shortened V by 0 bases and J by 3 bases, and 6 bases separated the two germline ends. The CDR3 covers 14 residues. CDR1 and CDR2 (germline): SGDLS, YYNGEE.

CDR3 in amino acids: CASSPESTPDTQYF. CDR3 bases: TGTGCCAGCAGCCCTGAGAGCACCCCAGATACGCAGTATTTT. V gene TRBV4-2 combines with J gene TRBJ2-3; D is undetermined. The V end lost 4 bases, the J end lost 4 bases, and 12 bases lay between the germline ends. Per the germline V gene, CDR1 is LGHNA and CDR2 is YNFKEQ. This CDR3 has 14 residues.

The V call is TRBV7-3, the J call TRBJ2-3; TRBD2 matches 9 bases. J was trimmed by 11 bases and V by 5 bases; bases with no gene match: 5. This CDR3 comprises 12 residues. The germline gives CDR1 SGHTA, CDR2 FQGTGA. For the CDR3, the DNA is TGTGCCAGCAGCGTTCGCGGGGGGGTGCAGTATTTT. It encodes CASSVRGGVQYF.